Listed here is a single T cell receptor beta chain. This sample was taken from a study of blood T cell repertoires in COVID-19. Trimming cost V 6 bases and J 1 base, with 9 bases left between them. Per the germline V gene, CDR1 is MNHEY and CDR2 is SVGAGI. This CDR3 contains 13 residues. Sequencing was performed with immunoSEQ multiplex PCR; in TCRdb, only in-frame clones are kept and a portion is missing. Among 250,000 or so clones listed, 70% to 80% were seen once. Sequenced sample: peripheral blood. This receptor was taken from a woman aged 80 or over with acute or convalescent COVID-19. The chain carries TRBV6-5 and TRBJ1-1; D is undetermined. CDR3 nucleotides: TGTGCCAGCAGCTCACAGCAGAACACTGAAGCTTTCTTT. It is translated as CASSSQQNTEAFF.